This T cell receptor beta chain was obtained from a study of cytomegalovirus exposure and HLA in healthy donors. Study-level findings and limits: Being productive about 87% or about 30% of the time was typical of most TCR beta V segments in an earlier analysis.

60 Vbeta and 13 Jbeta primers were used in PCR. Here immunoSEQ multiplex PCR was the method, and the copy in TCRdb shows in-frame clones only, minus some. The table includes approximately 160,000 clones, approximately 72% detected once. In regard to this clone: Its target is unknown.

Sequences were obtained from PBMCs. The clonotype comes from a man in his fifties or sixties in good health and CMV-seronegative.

Here the CDR3 DNA reads TGCGCCAGCAGCTTGGACCCAGACACCGGGGAGCTGTTTTTT. Translating gives CASSLDPDTGELFF. The chain carries TRBV5-1 and TRBJ2-2; D not certain. The germline V gene encodes CDR1 SGHRS and CDR2 YFSETQ. Deletions cut 0 bases from V and 3 bases from J, with 6 bases between. This CDR3 region has 14 residues. Filled out from reference TRBV5-1 and TRBJ2-2, the complete variable domain reads KAGVTQTPRYLIKTRGQQVTLSCSPISGHRSVSWYQQTPGQGLQFLFEYFSETQRNKGNFPGRFSGRQFSNSRSEMNVSTLELGDSALYLCASSLDPDTGELFFGEGSRLTVL.